One and the same sample provided the 12 T cell receptor beta chains below, sequenced in a study of blood T cell repertoires in COVID-19. Some clones are missing from TCRdb's copy, which holds only in-frame ones; the method was immunoSEQ multiplex PCR. The table lists 20,000 to 25,000 clones, around nine tenths of them singletons, with about 7.5% in the top ten. The source material was peripheral blood. The receptors originated from a human donor in a cohort sampled during active COVID-19.

V usage is TRBV19 and J usage is TRBJ1-1; D perhaps matches TRBD1 (6 bases). V gave up 11 bases and J gave up 1 base, with 14 bases separating them. The CDR3 runs 13 residues. Germline values: CDR1 LNHDA, CDR2 SQIVND (reference sequence). CDR3 DNA sequence: TGTGCCTCCTCAGGGGCAAGGAACACTGAAGCTTTCTTT. This translates into CASSGARNTEAFF.

The chain carries TRBV7-2 and TRBJ2-3; D is unclear. With 4 bases removed from V and 3 bases from J, the gap between germline ends came to 2 bases. Germline CDR1 is SGHTA and CDR2 is FQGNSA. This CDR3 comprises 11 residues. For the CDR3, the DNA is TGTGCCAGCAGCTCTACAGATACGCAGTATTTT. Translation gives CASSSTDTQYF.

J is TRBJ2-7 and V is TRBV2; 8 bases fit TRBD1. The CDR3 is 13 amino acids. Germline V gene data show CDR1 as SNHLY and CDR2 as FYNNEI. V lost 6 bases, J lost 2 bases, and 3 bases stayed unmatched. This CDR3 reads CASRRTGTYEQYF. DNA for the CDR3: TGTGCCAGCAGGAGGACAGGGACCTACGAGCAGTACTTC.

The CDR3 bases are TGTGCCAGCAGCGTAGCATTGGGGGGTGGCGAAGAGACCCAGTACTTC. It codes for CASSVALGGGEETQYF. The chain links TRBV9 to TRBJ2-5, with a possible D match to TRBD2 (6 bases). The germline V and J ends were trimmed by 0 bases and 3 bases, with 15 bases remaining between them. The germline gives CDR1 SGDLS, CDR2 YYNGEE. The CDR3 extends over 16 amino acids.

The CDR3 loop reads CASWGQSSSYEQYF. The CDR3 DNA reads TGTGCCAGCTGGGGGCAATCGAGCTCCTACGAGCAGTACTTC. The chain couples TRBV27 to TRBJ2-7; D is perhaps TRBD1 (6 bases). The germline V gene encodes CDR1 MNHEY and CDR2 SMNVEV (reference sequence). This CDR3 contains 14 residues. Trimming pared 8 bases from V and 0 bases from J, leaving 14 bases between.

The chain recombines TRBV11-2 with TRBJ2-7; weak D call: TRBD1 (6 bases). With 3 bases removed from V and 0 bases from J, the gap between germline ends came to 15 bases. This CDR3 comprises 16 residues. Looked up from germline, CDR1 is SGHAT and CDR2 is FQNNGV. The CDR3 sequence is CASSFPLSTGSYEQYF. The CDR3 DNA reads TGTGCCAGCAGCTTCCCTCTTTCGACAGGCTCCTACGAGCAGTACTTC.

The chain uses TRBV27 and TRBJ1-2; perhaps TRBD1 as D (6 bases). CDR3 length: 14 residues. V was clipped by 3 bases and J by 4 bases, with 12 bases between them. In germline, CDR1 is MNHEY, CDR2 SMNVEV (reference sequence). For the CDR3, the DNA is TGTGCCAGCAGTTTGGGGGGGCGCGGCTATGGCTACACCTTC. Translating it yields CASSLGGRGYGYTF.

CDR3 sequence (DNA): TGTGCCAGCAGCAAAACTAGCACAGATACGCAGTATTTT. Protein: CASSKTSTDTQYF. V usage is TRBV4-2 and J usage is TRBJ2-3; no clear D. Germline CDR1 reads LGHNA; CDR2 reads YNFKEQ. V shed 5 bases and J shed 0 bases, with 6 bases lying between them. The CDR3 is made up of 13 amino acids.

The V gene is TRBV9, the J gene TRBJ1-3; TRBD1 aligns across 11 bases. With 5 bases clipped from V and 2 bases from J, the junction kept 3 bases outside the gene matches. CDR3 length: 15 amino acids. Germline assignment: CDR1 SGDLS and CDR2 YYNGEE. Here the CDR3 reads CASRGTGGAGNTIYF. DNA for the CDR3: TGTGCCAGCAGAGGGACAGGGGGTGCTGGAAACACCATATATTTT.

The rearrangement uses TRBV30 and TRBJ1-2; TRBD1 is a possible D gene (6 bases). Trimming took 1 base from V and 3 from J, leaving 6 bases between them. The CDR3 totals 12 residues. Per germline, CDR1 GTSNPN and CDR2 SVGIG (reference sequence). This CDR3 is CAWSAGDYGYTF. CDR3 bases: TGTGCCTGGAGTGCAGGGGACTATGGCTACACCTTC.

This clone occurred once. CDR3 residues: CATSELAGGQDTQYF. The DNA for the CDR3 is TGTGCCACCAGTGAACTAGCGGGAGGGCAGGATACGCAGTATTTT. V gene TRBV24-1 combines with J gene TRBJ2-3, with TRBD2 matching over 13 bases. There are 15 residues in the CDR3. Germline V gene lookup returns CDR1 KGHDR and CDR2 SFDVKD. V shed 4 bases, J shed 6 bases, and the junction held 3 bases outside the gene matches.

This chain links TRBV11-3 with TRBJ2-3, with 7 positions matching TRBD2. Germline V gives CDR1 SGHNT, CDR2 YENEEA. This CDR3 is 16 amino acids long. Trimming removed 0 bases from V and 0 bases from J; junction bases left unmatched: 3. The CDR3 region has the DNA TGTGCCAGCAGCTTAGATGGTAGCGGGAGCACAGATACGCAGTATTTT. As protein: CASSLDGSGSTDTQYF.